The clone carrying this T cell receptor (beta chain) has a count of ten or more. In building TCR beta libraries, iRepertoire HTBI primers were used together with Arm-PCR of CDR3 regions. Each CDR3 protein gets one entry after TCRdb re-called the multiplex PCR reads with MiXCR. The repertoire has about 460,000 distinct CDR3 sequences, less than 25% of them found once; the top ten carry around 13%. This entry is derived from a study of regulatory T cells in long-lasting Graves disease. Study context: Over 5 years of antithyroid drugs plus positive TSH receptor antibodies defined persistent Graves' disease.

Germline CDR1 and CDR2: SNHLY and FYNNEI. V was cut by 8 bases and J by 6 bases, with 11 bases left in between. This CDR3 is built from 13 residues. Specified time point: persistent/refractory GD, antithyroid drugs over 5 years with positive TRAb. PBMCs provided the RNA from which the TCR library was made. The receptor was derived from a female donor with Graves disease. The sample in question was peripheral blood mononuclear cells (PBMCs), obtained when the disease was refractory, from a patient treated with antithyroid drugs. V is TRBV2 and J is TRBJ1-6; D is possibly TRBD1 (6 bases). CDR3 coding DNA: TGTGCCAGCGATCCAGGGGTTAATTCACCCCTCCACTTT. It encodes CASDPGVNSPLHF.